This T cell receptor (beta chain) was retrieved from a study of cytomegalovirus exposure and HLA in healthy donors. Details on this clone: Its antigen is unknown.

The CDR3 is 16 residues long. Trimming removed 5 bases from V and 6 bases from J, with 20 bases in between. Germline V gives CDR1 MDHEN, CDR2 SYDVKM. Donors were ostensibly healthy at sampling, although undocumented immune exposures were probable. Study-wide points: Association of a missense DCLRE1C variant with TCR beta V- and J-gene trimming was reported in a later analysis. Immune exposure information available was restricted to CMV serostatus. The investigators catalogued some 160 TCR beta chains as cytomegalovirus-associated.

PCR employed 60 Vbeta and 13 Jbeta primers. Produced via immunoSEQ multiplex PCR; TCRdb's table is partial and in-frame only. With 65,000 to 95,000 clones in the sample, the ten largest clones hold 1.3% to 1.5%. The source is an older woman in good health and CMV-seronegative. The chain couples TRBV28 to TRBJ2-1; possible D gene TRBD2, 6 bases. Sequencing was carried out using PBMCs. In DNA, the CDR3 is TGTGCCAGCAGTCCGGTAGCGGATCTTCTGTCCAATGAGCAGTTCTTC. This encodes CASSPVADLLSNEQFF.